Shown below are 17 T cell receptor beta chains from a single sample sequenced in a study of long-term antiretroviral therapy in people with HIV. Running of the v3.0 immunoSEQ assay took place at survey level. Here immunoSEQ multiplex PCR was the method, and the copy in TCRdb shows in-frame clones only, minus some. The data contain over 25,000 clones, around 84% of them singletons. The starting material was unsorted PBMCs, obtained 0.8 years after starting antiretroviral therapy. The receptors here all came from a young woman with HIV.

This clone came up a few times. The gene calls are TRBV18 and TRBJ2-7; tentative D call: TRBD2 (5 bases). The CDR3 is made up of 13 amino acids. Germline V gene lookup returns CDR1 KGHSH and CDR2 LQKENI. Trimming pared 6 bases from V and 0 bases from J, leaving 9 bases between. The CDR3 bases are TGTGCCAGCTCGACGGGAATCTCCTACGAGCAGTACTTC. It codes for CASSTGISYEQYF.

The chain is built from TRBV2 and TRBJ1-1; perhaps TRBD1 as D (6 bases). This CDR3 has 13 residues. The germline gives CDR1 SNHLY, CDR2 FYNNEI. V was shortened by 11 bases and J by 0 bases, with 13 bases between the two germline ends. The CDR3 DNA follows: TGTGCCGGGAGACAGGAACTGAACACTGAAGCTTTCTTT. It codes for CAGRQELNTEAFF.

The chain employs TRBV4-2 and TRBJ2-1, with D possibly matching TRBD2 (6 bases). V gave up 5 bases and J gave up 0 bases, with 17 bases separating them. This CDR3 has 17 residues. Germline CDR1 LGHNA, CDR2 YNFKEQ. In DNA, the CDR3 is TGTGCCAGCAGCTATAACCGTGGGGGGAGCTCCTACAATGAGCAGTTCTTC. Translated: CASSYNRGGSSYNEQFF.

V is TRBV2 and J is TRBJ1-4, with D possibly matching TRBD1 (5 bases). Trimming stripped 4 bases from V and 5 bases from J, with 14 bases between. This CDR3 comprises 15 residues. The V gene's germline CDR1 is SNHLY and CDR2 FYNNEI. The CDR3 sequence is CASSGYGGENEKLFF. For the CDR3, the DNA is TGTGCCAGCAGTGGTTACGGGGGGGAAAATGAAAAACTGTTTTTT. Supplemented by reference TRBV2 and TRBJ1-4, the full variable domain reads EPEVTQTPSHQVTQMGQEVILRCVPISNHLYFYWYRQILGQKVEFLVSFYNNEISEKSEIFDDQFSVERPDGSNFTLKIRSTKLEDSAMYFCASSGYGGENEKLFFGSGTQLSVL.

As for this clone: This sample also contains other DNA sequences that code for the same CDR3. V is TRBV7-6 and J is TRBJ2-3, with 9 bases matching TRBD1. V trimming: 3 bases; J trimming: 3 bases; junction bases outside the gene matches: 4. The germline V gene has CDR1 SGHVS and CDR2 FNYEAQ. There are 15 residues in the CDR3. The CDR3 bases are TGTGCCAGCAGCTTGAACAGGGGGCGTACAGATACGCAGTATTTT. Protein: CASSLNRGRTDTQYF.

This chain uses TRBV7-3 with TRBJ2-3; D tentatively reads TRBD1 or TRBD2 (6 bases each). The V gene's germline CDR1 is SGHTA and CDR2 FQGTGA. CDR3 length equals 15 residues. V shed 5 bases and J shed 5 bases, with 17 bases lying between them. The CDR3 region is CASSEQGLVGDTQYF. CDR3 nucleotides: TGTGCCAGCAGCGAACAGGGACTCGTTGGAGATACGCAGTATTTT.

The rearrangement joins TRBV19 to TRBJ1-5, with D hard to call. CDR1 is LNHDA, CDR2 SQIVND, per germline (reference sequence). CDR3 length equals 15 residues. Trimming stripped 5 bases from V and 4 bases from J, with 15 bases between. The CDR3 bases are TGTGCCAGTAGTTGGAGGGATTGGGTTAATCAGCCCCAGCATTTT. Translating it yields CASSWRDWVNQPQHF.

The chain links TRBV6-1 to TRBJ1-6, with 7 bases lining up with TRBD1. The CDR3 runs to 15 residues. CDR1 is MNHNS, CDR2 SASEGT, per germline. Trimming took 7 bases from V and 7 from J; bases not matched to a gene: 10. Here the CDR3 reads CASKWGQPINSPLHF. The CDR3 region has the DNA TGTGCCAGCAAGTGGGGACAGCCGATAAATTCACCCCTCCACTTT.

The chain combines TRBV5-1 with TRBJ1-2; D is unclear. V was cut by 3 bases and J by 1 base, with 13 bases left in between. This CDR3 contains 15 residues. CDR1 is SGHRS and CDR2 is YFSETQ in the germline V gene. The CDR3 DNA reads TGCGCCAGCAGCTCGGGCGTGTACAGTAACTATGGCTACACCTTC. This translates into CASSSGVYSNYGYTF. Full variable domain (missing parts from reference TRBV5-1 and TRBJ1-2): KAGVTQTPRYLIKTRGQQVTLSCSPISGHRSVSWYQQTPGQGLQFLFEYFSETQRNKGNFPGRFSGRQFSNSRSEMNVSTLELGDSALYLCASSSGVYSNYGYTFGSGTRLTVV.

Only one count was recorded for this clone. The chain couples TRBV11-3 to TRBJ2-1; a weak D match, TRBD1 (6 bases). With 3 bases removed from V and 4 bases from J, the gap between germline ends came to 10 bases. Germline CDR1 SGHNT, CDR2 YENEEA. This CDR3 spans 14 amino acids. CDR3 coding DNA: TGTGCCAGCAGCTTGGGACAAAATTACAATGAGCAGTTCTTC. Protein product: CASSLGQNYNEQFF.

As regards this clone: This same CDR3 is encoded by further DNA sequences in the sample. The CDR3 region is CASSADRNTGELFF. DNA of the CDR3: TGTGCCAGCAGCGCCGACAGGAACACCGGGGAGCTGTTTTTT. This chain connects TRBV9 to TRBJ2-2; a possible D gene is TRBD1 (5 bases). Germline-derived CDR1 and CDR2 are SGDLS and YYNGEE. There are 14 residues in the CDR3. V was trimmed by 3 bases and J by 1 base, leaving 7 bases between them. Full variable domain (outside the CDR3, taken from reference TRBV9 and TRBJ2-2): DSGVTQTPKHLITATGQRVTLRCSPRSGDLSVYWYQQSLDQGLQFLIQYYNGEERAKGNILERFSAQQFPDLHSELNLSSLELGDSALYFCASSADRNTGELFFGEGSRLTVL.

The V call is TRBV7-9, the J call TRBJ2-5; maybe TRBD1 (6 bases). Germline lookup yields CDR1 SEHNR and CDR2 FQNEAQ (reference sequence). The V and J ends lost 5 bases and 5 bases respectively, with 18 bases between them. CDR3 length equals 15 residues. CDR3 sequence reads: CASSIPGHGEETQYF. The CDR3 DNA reads TGTGCCAGCAGCATTCCGGGACACGGGGAGGAGACCCAGTACTTC.

V and J are TRBV19 and TRBJ1-5; D is undetermined. V shed 1 base and J shed 6 bases, with 7 bases lying between them. This CDR3 comprises 13 residues. Germline loops: CDR1 LNHDA, CDR2 SQIVND (reference sequence). The CDR3 nucleotides are TGTGCCAGTAGTATAGGACACACTCAGCCCCAGCATTTT. Translated, it gives CASSIGHTQPQHF.

CDR3 sequence reads: CASIGGNTEAFF. The CDR3, as DNA: TGCGCCAGCATCGGGGGAAACACTGAAGCTTTCTTT. The chain joins TRBV5-1 to TRBJ1-1, with a tentative D call TRBD1 (5 bases). This CDR3 is 12 amino acids long. Deletions cut 6 bases from V and 2 bases from J, with 8 bases between. Germline V CDR1 and CDR2: SGHRS, YFSETQ.

V gene TRBV7-9 combines with J gene TRBJ1-2; D remains unclear. The CDR3 runs to 15 residues. V lost 0 bases, J lost 6 bases, and 14 bases lay in between. Per germline, CDR1 SEHNR and CDR2 FQNEAQ (reference sequence). DNA for the CDR3: TGTGCCAGCAGCTTAGCGGTCTTAAGTTCGGATGGCTACACCTTC. Its translation: CASSLAVLSSDGYTF.

The chain uses TRBV7-9 and TRBJ2-1, with TRBD1 matching 8 bases. The germline V gene encodes CDR1 SEHNR and CDR2 FQNEAQ (reference sequence). The CDR3 is made up of 16 amino acids. V dropped 5 bases and J dropped 0; count of bases not matched to a gene: 6. The CDR3 sequence is CASSPRQGSSYNEQFF. The DNA of the CDR3 is TGTGCCAGCAGCCCTAGACAGGGGAGCTCCTACAATGAGCAGTTCTTC.

The gene calls are TRBV18 and TRBJ1-4; the D is unclear. V shed 5 bases and J shed 4 bases, with 11 bases lying between them. Germline CDR1 reads KGHSH; CDR2 reads LQKENI. There are 14 residues in the CDR3. DNA for the CDR3: TGTGCCAGCTCATACCGGGTTATTAATGAAAAACTGTTTTTT. Translated: CASSYRVINEKLFF.